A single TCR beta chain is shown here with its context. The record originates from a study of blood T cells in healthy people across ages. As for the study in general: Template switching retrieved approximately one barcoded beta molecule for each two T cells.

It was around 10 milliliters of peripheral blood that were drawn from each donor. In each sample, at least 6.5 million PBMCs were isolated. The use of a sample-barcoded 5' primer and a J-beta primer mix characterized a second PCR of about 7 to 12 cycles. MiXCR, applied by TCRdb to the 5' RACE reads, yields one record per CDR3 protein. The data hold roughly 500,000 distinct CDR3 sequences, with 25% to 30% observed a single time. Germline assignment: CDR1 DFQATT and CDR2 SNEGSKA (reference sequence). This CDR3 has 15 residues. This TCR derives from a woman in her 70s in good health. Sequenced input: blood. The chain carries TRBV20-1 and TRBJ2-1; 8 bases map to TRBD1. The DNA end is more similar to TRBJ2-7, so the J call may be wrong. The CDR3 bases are TGCAGTGCTAAACCTCAGGGGGCGCCCTCCTACGAGCAGTACTTC. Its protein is CSAKPQGAPSYEQYF.